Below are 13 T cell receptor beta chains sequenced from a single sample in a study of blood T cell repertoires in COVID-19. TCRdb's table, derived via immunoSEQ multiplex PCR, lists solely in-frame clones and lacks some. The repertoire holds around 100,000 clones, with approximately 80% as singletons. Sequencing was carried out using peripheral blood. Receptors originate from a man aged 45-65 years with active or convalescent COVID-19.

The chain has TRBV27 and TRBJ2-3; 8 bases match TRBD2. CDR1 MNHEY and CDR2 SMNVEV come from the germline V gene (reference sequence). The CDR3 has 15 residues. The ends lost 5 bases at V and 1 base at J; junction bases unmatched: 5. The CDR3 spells CASSPPGGGTDTQYF. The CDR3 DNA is TGTGCCAGCAGTCCCCCCGGGGGGGGCACAGATACGCAGTATTTT.

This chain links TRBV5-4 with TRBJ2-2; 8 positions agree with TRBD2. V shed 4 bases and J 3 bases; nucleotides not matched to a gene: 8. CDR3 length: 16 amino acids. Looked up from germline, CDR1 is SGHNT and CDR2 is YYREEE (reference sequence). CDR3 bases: TGTGCCAGCAGCCTCCCGGGACTAGGTCACACCGGGGAGCTGTTTTTT. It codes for CASSLPGLGHTGELFF. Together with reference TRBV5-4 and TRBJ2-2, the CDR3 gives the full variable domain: ETGVTQSPTHLIKTRGQQVTLRCSSQSGHNTVSWYQQALGQGPQFIFQYYREEENGRGNFPPRFSGLQFPNYSSELNVNALELDDSALYLCASSLPGLGHTGELFFGEGSRLTVL.

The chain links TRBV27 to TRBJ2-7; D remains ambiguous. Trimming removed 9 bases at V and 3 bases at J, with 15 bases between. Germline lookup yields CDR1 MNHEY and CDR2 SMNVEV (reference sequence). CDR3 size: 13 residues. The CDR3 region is CASRAVAGYEQYF. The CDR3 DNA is TGTGCCAGTCGTGCCGTGGCTGGCTACGAGCAGTACTTC.

In nucleotides, the CDR3 is TGTGCCAGCAGCCCCAGACTAGCTAGCACAGATACGCAGTATTTT. Translated, it gives CASSPRLASTDTQYF. This chain uses TRBV7-8 with TRBJ2-3; TRBD2 matches 7 bases. V dropped 5 bases and J dropped 0; count of bases not matched to a gene: 5. CDR1 is SGHVS and CDR2 is FQNEAQ in the germline V gene. The CDR3 spans 15 residues.

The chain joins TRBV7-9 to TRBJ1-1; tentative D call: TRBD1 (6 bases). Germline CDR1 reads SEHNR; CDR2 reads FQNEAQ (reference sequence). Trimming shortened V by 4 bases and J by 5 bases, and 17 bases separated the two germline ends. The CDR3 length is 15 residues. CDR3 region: CASSSLDREGTEAFF. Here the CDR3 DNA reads TGTGCCAGCAGCTCCCTGGACAGAGAGGGGACTGAAGCTTTCTTT.

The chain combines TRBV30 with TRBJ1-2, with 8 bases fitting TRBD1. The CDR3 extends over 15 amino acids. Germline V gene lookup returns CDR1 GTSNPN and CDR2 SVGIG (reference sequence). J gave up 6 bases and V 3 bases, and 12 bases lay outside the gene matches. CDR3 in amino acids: CAWSGQGGIFNGYTF. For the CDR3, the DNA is TGTGCCTGGAGCGGACAGGGCGGGATTTTCAATGGCTACACCTTC. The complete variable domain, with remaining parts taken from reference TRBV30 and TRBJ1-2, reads SQTIHQWPATLVQPVGSPLSLECTVEGTSNPNLYWYRQAAGRGLQLLFYSVGIGQISSEVPQNLSASRPQDRQFILSSKKLLLSDSGFYLCAWSGQGGIFNGYTFGSGTRLTVV.

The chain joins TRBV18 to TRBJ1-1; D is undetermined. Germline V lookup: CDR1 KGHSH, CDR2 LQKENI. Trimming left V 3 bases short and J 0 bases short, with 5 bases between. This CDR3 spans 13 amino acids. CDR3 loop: CASSPLLNTEAFF. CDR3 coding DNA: TGTGCCAGCTCACCGCTATTGAACACTGAAGCTTTCTTT.

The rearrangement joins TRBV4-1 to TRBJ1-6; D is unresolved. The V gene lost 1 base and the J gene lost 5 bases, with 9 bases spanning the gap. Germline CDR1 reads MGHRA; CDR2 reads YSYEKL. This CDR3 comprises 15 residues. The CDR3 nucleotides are TGCGCCAGCAGCCAAGGGCAGTACCATAATTCACCCCTCCACTTT. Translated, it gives CASSQGQYHNSPLHF.

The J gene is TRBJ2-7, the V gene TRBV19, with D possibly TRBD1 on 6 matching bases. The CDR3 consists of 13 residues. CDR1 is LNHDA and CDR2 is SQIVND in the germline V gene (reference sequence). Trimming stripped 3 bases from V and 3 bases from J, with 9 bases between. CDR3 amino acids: CASSIRDNYEQYF. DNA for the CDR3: TGTGCCAGTAGTATTCGGGACAACTACGAGCAGTACTTC.

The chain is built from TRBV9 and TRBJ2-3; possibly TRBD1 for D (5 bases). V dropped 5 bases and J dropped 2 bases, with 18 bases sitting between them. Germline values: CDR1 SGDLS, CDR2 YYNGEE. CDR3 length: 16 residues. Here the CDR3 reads CASSYLTASNTDTQYF. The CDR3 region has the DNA TGTGCCAGCAGTTACCTGACAGCTAGTAACACAGATACGCAGTATTTT.

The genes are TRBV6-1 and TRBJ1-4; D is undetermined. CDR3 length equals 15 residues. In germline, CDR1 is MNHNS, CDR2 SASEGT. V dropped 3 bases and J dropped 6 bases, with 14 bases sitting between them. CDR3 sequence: CASSDRPPPYEKLFF. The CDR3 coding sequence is TGTGCCAGCAGTGACAGGCCACCTCCCTATGAAAAACTGTTTTTT.

The CDR3 protein is CASRWQALNEQFF. CDR3 sequence (DNA): TGTGCCAGCAGGTGGCAGGCCCTCAATGAGCAGTTCTTC. The chain couples TRBV28 to TRBJ2-1; D gene ambiguous. The CDR3 has 13 amino acids. Trimming removed 6 bases at V and 6 bases at J, with 12 bases between. From germline, CDR1 is MDHEN and CDR2 SYDVKM. Full variable domain (remainder filled in from reference TRBV28 and TRBJ2-1): DVKVTQSSRYLVKRTGEKVFLECVQDMDHENMFWYRQDPGLGLRLIYFSYDVKMKEKGDIPEGYSVSREKKERFSLILESASTNQTSMYLCASRWQALNEQFFGPGTRLTVL.

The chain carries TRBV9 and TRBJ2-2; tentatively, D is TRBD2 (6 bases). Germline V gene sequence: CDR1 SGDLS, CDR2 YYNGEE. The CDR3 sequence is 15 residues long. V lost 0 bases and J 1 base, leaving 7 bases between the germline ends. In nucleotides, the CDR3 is TGTGCCAGCAGCGTAGGACTAGAGAACACCGGGGAGCTGTTTTTT. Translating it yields CASSVGLENTGELFF.